This paragraph covers one T cell receptor beta chain sequence. Its antigen is currently unknown. Amplification used 60 Vbeta primers and 13 Jbeta primers. Profiling relied on immunoSEQ multiplex PCR, and the TCRdb table lists in-frame clones only, not all of them. Of under 200,000 clones in the sample, 68% are singletons; the top ten hold approximately 1.3%. CDR1 is LNHDA and CDR2 is SQIVND in the germline V gene (reference sequence). The CDR3 is 17 residues long. Trimming at V came to 8 bases and at J to 4 bases, leaving 14 bases not matched to a gene. These data come from a study of cytomegalovirus exposure and HLA in healthy donors. Study observations and caveats: TRBV6-2, TRBV6-3 and other indistinguishable V segments were excluded. A later analysis reportedly found fewer N-insertions in an Asian-associated ancestry cluster than the roughly 680-donor mean.

Participants comprised healthy donors of bone marrow. The sequencing sample was made of PBMCs. This TCR came from a man aged 45-65 years in good health and CMV-seronegative. V is TRBV19 and J is TRBJ1-1, with 12 bases fitting TRBD1. CDR3 coding DNA: TGTGCCAGTTACCTCCCGGGACAGGGGGCGTTTGGCACTGAAGCTTTCTTT. Protein sequence: CASYLPGQGAFGTEAFF.